Presented here are 4 T cell receptor beta chains from one specimen sequenced in a study of blood T cell repertoires in COVID-19. The repertoire was sequenced with immunoSEQ multiplex PCR; TCRdb's copy has only in-frame clones and lacks some. The table includes around 200,000 clones, around 86% detected once. Sequenced material: peripheral blood. These TCRs come from a man aged 35 to 55 with active or convalescent COVID-19.

Points on this clone: Other nucleotide sequences from this sample produce the same CDR3. The chain has TRBV5-1 and TRBJ1-1; D is possibly TRBD1 (5 bases). V shed 0 bases and J shed 0 bases, with 6 bases lying between them. Germline V gives CDR1 SGHRS, CDR2 YFSETQ. CDR3 size: 14 residues. The CDR3 DNA reads TGCGCCAGCAGCTTGGACAGGCTGAACACTGAAGCTTTCTTT. Encoded protein: CASSLDRLNTEAFF.

This chain joins TRBV4-1 and TRBJ2-2; tentatively, D is TRBD2 (5 bases). The CDR3 loop spans 14 amino acids. From germline, CDR1 is MGHRA and CDR2 YSYEKL. Trimming pared 3 bases from V and 4 bases from J, leaving 9 bases between. CDR3: CASSQRDSTGELFF. In nucleotides, the CDR3 is TGCGCCAGCAGCCAGAGGGATAGCACCGGGGAGCTGTTTTTT.

The chain couples TRBV3-1 (or the pseudogene TRBV3-2) to TRBJ1-1; D is possibly TRBD1 (5 bases). Between the trimmed V and J ends, which lost 6 bases and 0 bases, there was a span of 14 bases. This CDR3 contains 15 residues. Germline V CDR1 and CDR2: LGHDT, YNNKEL (reference sequence). CDR3 amino acids: CASRSRKDMNTEAFF. CDR3 DNA: TGTGCCAGCAGGTCCAGAAAGGACATGAACACTGAAGCTTTCTTT.

CDR3 DNA sequence: TGTGCCAGCAGATTGACAGGCGTGTATGAAAAACTGTTTTTT. Encoded protein: CASRLTGVYEKLFF. The V gene is TRBV6-5, the J gene TRBJ1-4; a weak D match, TRBD1 (6 bases). Germline V gene sequence: CDR1 MNHEY, CDR2 SVGAGI. The CDR3 covers 14 residues. V lost 6 bases and J lost 6, with 14 bases in between.